What follows are 2 T cell receptor beta chains derived from one specimen sequenced in a study of blood T cell repertoires in COVID-19. TCRdb's table, derived via immunoSEQ multiplex PCR, lists solely in-frame clones and lacks some. The sample holds tens of thousands of clones, about 88% seen once. Sequenced input: peripheral blood. The receptors were sampled from a human donor in a cohort sampled during active COVID-19.

V is TRBV5-4 and J is TRBJ1-2; a possible D gene is TRBD1 (6 bases). V was trimmed by 4 bases and J by 6 bases, leaving 13 bases between them. The CDR3 contains 13 residues. Germline V gene sequence: CDR1 SGHNT, CDR2 YYREEE (reference sequence). The CDR3 DNA follows: TGTGCCAGCAGCCCGAGGGGGGGGAATGGCTACACCTTC. Translated, it gives CASSPRGGNGYTF.

About this clone: Germline is not matched at one junction end, which may reflect a read error. V usage is TRBV7-7 and J usage is TRBJ2-3, with TRBD2 identical over 11 bases. The CDR3 loop spans 17 amino acids. The germline gives CDR1 SSHAT, CDR2 FNYEAQ (reference sequence). The CDR3 protein is CASSPGPTSGVGDTQYF. The CDR3 DNA reads as TGTGCTAGCAGCCCCGGCCCGACTAGCGGGGTGGGAGATACGCAGTATTTT.